Listed here are 5 T cell receptor beta chains from one sample, sequenced in a study of yellow fever vaccine responses in identical twins. One entry per CDR3 protein results from TCRdb running MiXCR on the RT-PCR reads. The table has 35,000 or so distinct CDR3 sequences, more than 50% seen once. Sequencing was performed on T cells from blood (PBMCs), unsorted or a sorted subset (not recorded which), taken before or after yellow fever vaccination (not recorded which). These receptors all come from a woman aged 18-29 years who received the yellow fever vaccine.

This clonotype was observed a handful of times. The rearrangement joins TRBV18 to TRBJ1-4, with 7 bases that match TRBD1. Germline trimming cut 3 bases from V and 8 bases from J; bases unmatched to any gene: 9. Germline assignment: CDR1 KGHSH and CDR2 LQKENI. CDR3 length: 15 residues. CDR3: CASSPVDRVPEKLFF. CDR3 sequence (DNA): TGTGCCAGCTCACCGGTTGACAGGGTGCCGGAAAAACTGTTTTTT.

This sequence joins TRBV29-1 and TRBJ2-1, with 7 bases fitting TRBD2. Germline CDR1 and CDR2: SQVTM and ANQGSEA. This CDR3 spans 11 amino acids. V lost 4 bases, J lost 9 bases, and 3 bases stayed unmatched. CDR3 sequence reads: CSVGGEGEQFF. The DNA of the CDR3 is TGCAGCGTTGGCGGGGAGGGTGAGCAGTTCTTC.

The genes are TRBV5-4 and TRBJ2-1, with 7 bases fitting TRBD2. Germline values: CDR1 SGHNT, CDR2 YYREEE (reference sequence). Trimming took 0 bases from V and 0 from J; bases not matched to a gene: 3. CDR3 length: 16 amino acids. Written as DNA, the CDR3 is TGTGCCAGCAGCTTGGATGGGGGGGACTCCTACAATGAGCAGTTCTTC. Translating gives CASSLDGGDSYNEQFF. The entire variable domain, with the rest obtained from reference TRBV5-4 and TRBJ2-1, is as follows: ETGVTQSPTHLIKTRGQQVTLRCSSQSGHNTVSWYQQALGQGPQFIFQYYREEENGRGNFPPRFSGLQFPNYSSELNVNALELDDSALYLCASSLDGGDSYNEQFFGPGTRLTVL.

The CDR3 loop reads CAISVAGGDSYEQYF. The CDR3 DNA reads TGTGCCATCAGTGTAGCAGGGGGTGATTCCTACGAGCAGTACTTC. This chain links TRBV10-3 with TRBJ2-7; 7 positions agree with TRBD1. The trim removed 4 bases at V and 1 base at J, leaving 7 bases unmatched. This CDR3 spans 15 amino acids. CDR1 ENHRY and CDR2 SYGVKD come from the germline V gene.

V usage is TRBV11-1 and J usage is TRBJ1-4; D is unclear. This CDR3 spans 13 amino acids. CDR1 is SGHAT, CDR2 FQDESV, per germline (reference sequence). Trimming removed 2 bases at V and 6 bases at J, with 7 bases between. The CDR3 nucleotides read TGTGCCAGCAGCTTAATGTCAGATGAAAAACTGTTTTTT. Its translation: CASSLMSDEKLFF. Variable domain in full (rest from reference TRBV11-1 and TRBJ1-4): EAEVAQSPRYKITEKSQAVAFWCDPISGHATLYWYRQILGQGPELLVQFQDESVVDDSQLPKDRFSAERLKGVDSTLKIQPAELGDSAMYLCASSLMSDEKLFFGSGTQLSVL.